Many counts were recorded for the clone carrying this TCR beta chain. Its antigen is undetermined. This specimen belongs to a study of T cells in Graves' hyperthyroidism and ophthalmopathy. Findings and caveats of the study: Most thyroid-expanded clonotypes above 0.001 were also found in blood.

TCR beta CDR3 sequences were amplified from RNA transcripts. The HTBI primer set drove a first-round RT-PCR of the TCR CDR3. TCRdb re-derived calls from the multiplex PCR reads in MiXCR, one entry per CDR3 protein. The sample contains 380,000 or so distinct CDR3 sequences, 15% to 20% of which appear only once. Isolation of PBMCs was performed on 8.5 to 10 ml fresh peripheral blood. The CDR3 consists of 15 residues. Looked up from germline, CDR1 is MNHNS and CDR2 is SASEGT. Trimming at V came to 7 bases and at J to 2 bases, leaving 9 bases not matched to a gene. The chain combines TRBV6-1 with TRBJ2-3, with 7 bases fitting TRBD1. This clonotype originated in a young woman with Graves' hyperthyroidism. Sequenced input: blood. The CDR3 sequence is CASKNRGGDTDTQYF. The CDR3 coding sequence is TGTGCCAGCAAAAACCGAGGGGGCGACACAGATACGCAGTATTTT.